The clone carrying this T cell receptor beta chain has a handful of counts. Its antigen is unidentified. The CDR3 is 13 residues long. Trimming pared 6 bases from V and 0 bases from J, leaving 5 bases between. Per the germline V gene, CDR1 is MDHEN and CDR2 is SYDVKM. PCR primers comprised 60 Vbeta and 13 Jbeta primers. Using immunoSEQ multiplex PCR, the repertoire was profiled, and TCRdb retains in-frame clones only, with some absent. The sample records more than 70,000 clones, around 80% being singletons. This entry is derived from a study of cytomegalovirus exposure and HLA in healthy donors. General study findings and limits: In a later analysis, V- and J-gene trimming of beta chains associated with a DCLRE1C missense variant, replicated independently. Immune exposure information available was restricted to CMV serostatus. Within the data, a cluster of highly shared sequence variants was likely a sequencing artifact.

This TCR came from a man aged 50 to 59 in good health and CMV-seropositive. The sequencing input was PBMCs. The chain recombines TRBV28 with TRBJ1-4; D is undetermined. The CDR3: CASSPATNEKLFF. CDR3 DNA sequence: TGTGCCAGCAGCCCGGCAACTAATGAAAAACTGTTTTTT.